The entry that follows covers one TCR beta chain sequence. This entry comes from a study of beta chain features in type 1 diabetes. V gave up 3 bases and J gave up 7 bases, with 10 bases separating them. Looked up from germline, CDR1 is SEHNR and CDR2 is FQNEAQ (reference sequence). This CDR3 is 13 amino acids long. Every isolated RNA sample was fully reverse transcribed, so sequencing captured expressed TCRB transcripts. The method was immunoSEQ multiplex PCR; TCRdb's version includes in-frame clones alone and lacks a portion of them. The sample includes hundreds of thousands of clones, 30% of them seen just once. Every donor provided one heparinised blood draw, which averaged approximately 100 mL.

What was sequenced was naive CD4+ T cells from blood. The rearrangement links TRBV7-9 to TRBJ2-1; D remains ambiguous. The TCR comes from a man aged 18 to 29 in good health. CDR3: CASSFRSYNEQFF. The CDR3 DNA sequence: TGTGCCAGCAGCTTCAGGTCTTATAATGAGCAGTTCTTC.